A selection of T cell receptor beta chains follows, all from one sample in a study of human T cells and chemical hapten exposure. TCRdb redid the calling of the RACE reads with MiXCR, one entry per CDR3 protein. The sample lists 80,000 to 100,000 distinct CDR3 sequences, 8% to 13% seen once, with approximately 5% in the top ten. This specimen consisted of whole blood, obtained in connection with sensitization to the hapten diphenylcyclopropenone (DPC). The receptors were sampled from a woman aged 45-59 years with alopecia areata. Some clones in this sample may be carry-over from other donors' samples. Both conserved end residues are part of each CDR3. D genes are given only for firm matches. The size field is filled for only some rows; it gives once, few, many or a size class.

TRBJ2-2	TRBV11-2	-	14	many	CASSPFANTGELFF	TGTGCCAGCAGCCCGTTCGCGAACACCGGGGAGCTGTTTTTT
TRBJ2-3	TRBV18	TRBD2	16	-	CASSPGTSGTTDTQYF	TGTGCCAGCTCACCCGGGACTAGCGGGACGACAGATACGCAGTATTTT
TRBJ1-5	TRBV27	TRBD1	15	few	CASSGFGTGNQPQHF	TGTGCCAGCAGCGGATTCGGGACAGGCAATCAGCCCCAGCATTTT
TRBJ1-1	TRBV28	-	14	few	CASSTPAQGTKAFF	TGTGCCAGCAGCACACCTGCTCAGGGGACAAAAGCTTTCTTT
TRBJ2-2	TRBV7-9	-	15	once	CASSRTGVNTGELFF	TGTGCCAGCAGCCGAACAGGAGTTAACACCGGGGAGCTGTTTTTT
TRBJ1-1	TRBV2	TRBD1	14	many	CASRDGQVNTEAFF	TGTGCCAGCAGGGACGGACAGGTTAACACTGAAGCTTTCTTT
TRBJ2-2	TRBV7-4	TRBD2	19	few	CASSFPGTSGKNNTGELFF	TGTGCCAGCAGCTTCCCCGGGACTAGCGGGAAAAACAACACCGGGGAGCTGTTTTTT
TRBJ2-1	TRBV25-1	-	13	many	CASGYWQGNEQFF	TGTGCCAGCGGGTACTGGCAGGGCAATGAGCAGTTCTTC
TRBJ2-1	TRBV12-3/TRBV12-4	-	17	few	CASSLGRGSGGNNEQFF	TGTGCCAGCAGTTTAGGCAGGGGTTCCGGCGGGAACAATGAGCAGTTCTTC
TRBJ2-5	TRBV6-5	-	15	many	CASSYPSGGQPTQYF	TGTGCCAGCAGTTACCCCTCCGGGGGCCAACCGACCCAGTACTTC
TRBJ2-3	TRBV27	-	13	-	CASSWFSTDTQYF	TGTGCCAGCAGCTGGTTCAGCACAGATACGCAGTATTTT
TRBJ2-1	TRBV20-1	TRBD2	13	few	CSARPSGSNEQFF	TGCAGTGCTAGACCTAGCGGGAGCAATGAGCAGTTCTTC
TRBJ2-1	TRBV14	-	14	-	CASSGTLGNNEQFF	TGTGCCAGCAGCGGGACTCTCGGTAACAATGAGCAGTTCTTC
TRBJ2-1	TRBV4-3	-	15	few	CASSQFGSSYNEQFF	TGCGCCAGCAGCCAATTCGGCAGCTCCTACAATGAGCAGTTCTTC
TRBJ2-1	TRBV27	TRBD2	14	many	CASSDGGSIDEQFF	TGTGCCAGCAGTGATGGCGGGAGTATCGATGAGCAGTTCTTC
TRBJ2-2	TRBV2	TRBD2	15	-	CASSIRLAATPELFF	TGTGCCAGCAGTATTAGACTAGCGGCCACCCCGGAGCTGTTTTTT
TRBJ1-4	TRBV12-3/TRBV12-4	TRBD1	14	-	CASSLGTGGGKLFF	TGTGCCAGCAGTTTGGGAACAGGGGGAGGAAAACTGTTTTTT
TRBJ2-3	TRBV7-9	TRBD2	15	-	CASSLAPSGRDTQYF	TGTGCCAGCAGCTTAGCGCCCAGCGGGAGAGATACGCAGTATTTT
TRBJ2-5	TRBV2	-	13	-	CASSGYRPETQYF	TGTGCCAGCAGTGGGTACAGGCCAGAGACCCAGTACTTC
TRBJ2-2	TRBV4-1	-	17	many	CASSQDDLLLNTGELFF	TGCGCCAGCAGCCAAGATGATCTCCTTTTGAACACCGGGGAGCTGTTTTTT
TRBJ2-3	TRBV9	TRBD1	14	-	CASSGTGQGFTQYF	TGTGCCAGCAGCGGGACGGGACAGGGTTTTACGCAGTATTTT
TRBJ2-7	TRBV27	-	14	-	CASRRGVASYEQYF	TGTGCCAGCAGACGAGGGGTGGCCTCCTACGAGCAGTACTTC
TRBJ2-3	TRBV7-9	-	16	few	CASSLVGGSSTDTQYF	TGTGCCAGCAGCTTAGTTGGCGGATCGAGCACAGATACGCAGTATTTT
TRBJ2-1	TRBV20-1	-	16	few	CSALPRGRSSYNEQFF	TGCAGTGCGCTCCCGCGGGGCAGGAGCTCCTACAATGAGCAGTTCTTC